The next 31 T cell receptor beta chains were all read from a single sample in a study of cytomegalovirus exposure and HLA in healthy donors. Amplification used 60 Vbeta primers and 13 Jbeta primers. Some clones are missing from TCRdb's copy, which holds only in-frame ones; the method was immunoSEQ multiplex PCR. The sample yields 95,000 to 150,000 clones, roughly 80% seen once. The sample was PBMCs. These receptors were taken from a woman aged 40-49 years in good health and CMV-seronegative.

The chain combines TRBV5-1 with TRBJ2-7; 8 bases are a match to TRBD1. Trimming cost V 1 base and J 2 bases; bases outside gene matches: 5. Looked up from germline, CDR1 is SGHRS and CDR2 is YFSETQ. CDR3 length equals 15 residues. CDR3 residues: CASSLIPDRAYEQYF. CDR3 bases: TGCGCCAGCAGCTTGATTCCGGACAGGGCCTACGAGCAGTACTTC.

The chain links TRBV11-1 to TRBJ2-3; 7 positions match TRBD1. J lost 6 bases, V lost 3 bases, and 9 bases had no gene match. Per the germline V gene, CDR1 is SGHAT and CDR2 is FQDESV (reference sequence). This CDR3 spans 15 amino acids. As DNA, the CDR3 is TGTGCCAGCAGCTTCGGGACAGCCTTCGAGGATACGCAGTATTTT. This translates into CASSFGTAFEDTQYF.

V is TRBV6-5 and J is TRBJ1-3; D is unclear. This CDR3 region has 13 residues. Germline CDR1 is MNHEY and CDR2 is SVGAGI. Trimming cost V 7 bases and J 4 bases, with 11 bases left between them. In DNA, the CDR3 is TGTGCCAGCAAGAAATCGGGAGGAAACACCATATATTTT. This gives the protein CASKKSGGNTIYF.

The chain recombines TRBV11-3 with TRBJ2-1, with D hard to call. V lost 6 bases and J 5 bases, leaving 14 bases between the germline ends. Per the germline V gene, CDR1 is SGHNT and CDR2 is YENEEA. CDR3 size: 14 residues. CDR3 bases: TGTGCCAGCAGTTCGGTCTCCATGAACAATGAGCAGTTCTTC. This encodes CASSSVSMNNEQFF.

This rearrangement joins TRBV28 to TRBJ2-2; 9 nucleotides align to TRBD1. The trim removed 5 bases at V and 5 bases at J, leaving 3 bases unmatched. This CDR3 contains 14 residues. From germline, CDR1 is MDHEN and CDR2 SYDVKM. The DNA of the CDR3 is TGTGCCAGCAGTCCCGGGACAGGGACCGGGGAGCTGTTTTTT. Translating it yields CASSPGTGTGELFF.

The chain has TRBV4-2 and TRBJ2-7, with D maybe TRBD2 (5 bases). Trimming removed 0 bases from V and 1 base from J, with 19 bases in between. The length of the CDR3 is 18 residues. Germline V gene sequence: CDR1 LGHNA, CDR2 YNFKEQ. The CDR3 DNA reads TGTGCCAGCAGCCAAGATCCTGGGCTAGCCGACACGTCCTACGAGCAGTACTTC. It translates to CASSQDPGLADTSYEQYF.

The rearrangement joins TRBV5-1 to TRBJ2-5, with 14 positions matching TRBD2. The length of the CDR3 is 21 residues. CDR1 and CDR2 (germline): SGHRS, YFSETQ. Trimming cost V 2 bases and J 7 bases; bases outside gene matches: 22. The DNA for the CDR3 is TGCGCCAGCAGCTTTGGGTCCACTAGACTAGCGGGAGGGCCCTTTCTAGGGACCCAGTACTTC. The encoded protein is CASSFGSTRLAGGPFLGTQYF.

Comments on this clone: Sequence at one end of the junction differs from germline and may be a read error. The rearrangement uses TRBV7-9 and TRBJ1-2, with 7 bases lining up with TRBD1. The CDR3 spans 15 residues. The V gene's germline CDR1 is SEHNR and CDR2 FQNEAQ (reference sequence). CDR3: CSSSLGTAGNYGYTF. The CDR3 DNA sequence: TGTTCCAGCAGCTTGGGGACAGCGGGTAACTATGGCTACACCTTC.

This clone showed up just a few times. The chain is built from TRBV5-1 and TRBJ2-7; D is perhaps TRBD1 (6 bases). The CDR3 is 16 amino acids. Germline V gives CDR1 SGHRS, CDR2 YFSETQ. The V end was cut by 0 bases, the J end by 3 bases, with 16 bases between. The CDR3 spells CASSLDRDRSFYEQYF. DNA of the CDR3: TGCGCCAGCAGCTTGGACAGGGACCGTTCCTTCTACGAGCAGTACTTC.

This chain connects TRBV7-9 to TRBJ2-3, with TRBD2 matching over 14 bases. CDR3 length: 15 amino acids. Germline values: CDR1 SEHNR, CDR2 FQNEAQ (reference sequence). V trimming: 4 bases; J trimming: 6 bases; junction bases outside the gene matches: 3. CDR3 loop: CASSSGTSGSDTQYF. CDR3 nucleotides: TGTGCCAGCAGCTCCGGGACTAGCGGGAGTGATACGCAGTATTTT.

In this sample, this clone turned up once. The V and J genes are TRBV7-6 and TRBJ1-2; D ambiguous. The CDR3 is 14 residues long. V lost 0 bases and J 1 base, leaving 6 bases between the germline ends. Germline V gene data show CDR1 as SGHVS and CDR2 as FNYEAQ. CDR3 bases: TGTGCCAGCAGCTTAGCTCCAGTTAACTATGGCTACACCTTC. It encodes CASSLAPVNYGYTF.

The J gene is TRBJ2-1, the V gene TRBV6-6; tentatively, D is TRBD2 (6 bases). Germline V gene lookup returns CDR1 MNHNY and CDR2 SVGAGI (reference sequence). The CDR3 contains 15 residues. Trimming stripped 0 bases from V and 8 bases from J, with 14 bases between. The CDR3 reads CASSYSSEGTDEQFF. The CDR3 nucleotides are TGTGCCAGCAGTTACTCCAGCGAGGGGACTGATGAGCAGTTCTTC.

The chain recombines TRBV19 with TRBJ2-2; 10 bases align to TRBD2. CDR1 and CDR2 from the germline V gene are LNHDA and SQIVND (reference sequence). The CDR3 contains 14 residues. V shed 8 bases and J 1 base; nucleotides not matched to a gene: 1. CDR3 amino acids: CASRTSGNTGELFF. The CDR3 nucleotides read TGTGCCAGTCGGACTAGCGGGAACACCGGGGAGCTGTTTTTT.

The rearrangement links TRBV5-1 to TRBJ2-2; 8 bases are a match to TRBD2. V dropped 0 bases and J dropped 6; count of bases not matched to a gene: 7. The CDR3 runs to 16 residues. Germline V gene lookup returns CDR1 SGHRS and CDR2 YFSETQ. CDR3: CASSLAAGGSAGELFF. The CDR3 DNA follows: TGCGCCAGCAGCTTGGCTGCGGGAGGTAGCGCCGGGGAGCTGTTTTTT. Together with reference TRBV5-1 and TRBJ2-2, the CDR3 gives the full variable domain: KAGVTQTPRYLIKTRGQQVTLSCSPISGHRSVSWYQQTPGQGLQFLFEYFSETQRNKGNFPGRFSGRQFSNSRSEMNVSTLELGDSALYLCASSLAAGGSAGELFFGEGSRLTVL.

CDR3 DNA sequence: TGTGCCAGCTCACCAGCATCTCGGTCACCCCTCCACTTT. This gives the protein CASSPASRSPLHF. The rearrangement links TRBV18 to TRBJ1-6; D is unresolved. Trimming removed 2 bases at V and 10 bases at J, with 9 bases between. This CDR3 is 13 amino acids long. CDR1 is KGHSH, CDR2 LQKENI, per germline.

The V and J genes are TRBV11-3 and TRBJ2-3; D is unresolved. CDR1 and CDR2 from the germline V gene are SGHNT and YENEEA. There are 14 residues in the CDR3. Trimming removed 5 bases from V and 4 bases from J, with 13 bases in between. The chain's CDR3 is CASSPKVAPDTQYF. CDR3 in DNA: TGTGCCAGCAGCCCCAAGGTAGCACCAGATACGCAGTATTTT.

The chain joins TRBV27 to TRBJ1-4; no reliable D call. CDR3 size: 14 residues. Trimming shortened V by 3 bases and J by 4 bases, and 9 bases separated the two germline ends. Per the germline V gene, CDR1 is MNHEY and CDR2 is SMNVEV (reference sequence). The CDR3 bases are TGTGCCAGCAGTTTCCGCGGACTTAATGAAAAACTGTTTTTT. As protein: CASSFRGLNEKLFF.

In this sample, this clone is medium-sized. The chain carries TRBV11-2 and TRBJ2-1; unclear D gene. Germline values: CDR1 SGHAT, CDR2 FQNNGV. Trimming removed 0 bases from V and 8 bases from J, with 8 bases in between. The length of the CDR3 is 13 residues. The CDR3 coding sequence is TGTGCCAGCAGCTTAGATGTGAGGTATGAGCAGTTCTTC. It codes for CASSLDVRYEQFF.

This clone was detected a few times. J is TRBJ2-2 and V is TRBV28; perhaps TRBD2 as D (6 bases). The V gene lost 0 bases and the J gene lost 6 bases, with 23 bases spanning the gap. Per the germline V gene, CDR1 is MDHEN and CDR2 is SYDVKM. CDR3 size: 19 residues. CDR3 nucleotide sequence: TGTGCCAGCAGTTTATGGCCTGTCGGGGGACGGCATCCAGCCGGGGAGCTGTTTTTT. Translated, it gives CASSLWPVGGRHPAGELFF.

The J gene is TRBJ2-1, the V gene TRBV9; TRBD2 aligns across 7 bases. Trimming at V came to 2 bases and at J to 0 bases, leaving 8 bases not matched to a gene. Germline V gene sequence: CDR1 SGDLS, CDR2 YYNGEE. The CDR3 covers 17 residues. The CDR3 protein is CASSVRASGNSYNEQFF. CDR3 DNA sequence: TGTGCCAGCAGCGTTAGGGCTAGCGGTAACTCCTACAATGAGCAGTTCTTC.

The rearrangement joins TRBV6-6 to TRBJ2-7; TRBD2 is a possible D gene (6 bases). V lost 9 bases and J 4 bases, leaving 16 bases between the germline ends. Germline V CDR1 and CDR2: MNHNY, SVGAGI (reference sequence). The CDR3 runs 13 residues. Here the CDR3 reads CASNFGSWYEQYF. The DNA for the CDR3 is TGTGCCAGTAACTTCGGGAGTTGGTACGAGCAGTACTTC.

The chain is built from TRBV5-5 and TRBJ1-2, with D perhaps TRBD1 (5 bases). The CDR3 totals 14 residues. Per the germline V gene, CDR1 is SGHKS and CDR2 is YYEKEE (reference sequence). Trimming removed 4 bases from V and 5 bases from J, with 15 bases in between. In DNA, the CDR3 is TGTGCCAGCAGCGCTCCAGGGAAGGGGTATGGCTACACCTTC. Amino acids: CASSAPGKGYGYTF.

J is TRBJ1-6 and V is TRBV9; tentatively, D is TRBD1 (6 bases). The CDR3 spans 15 residues. V lost 4 bases and J 9 bases, leaving 17 bases between the germline ends. The germline CDR1 and CDR2 sequences are SGDLS and YYNGEE. The CDR3 DNA reads as TGTGCCAGCAGCTCAAACAGGGATCTCGCTTCACCCCTCCACTTT. Translation gives CASSSNRDLASPLHF. The variable domain in full, with the rest retrieved from reference TRBV9 and TRBJ1-6, is DSGVTQTPKHLITATGQRVTLRCSPRSGDLSVYWYQQSLDQGLQFLIQYYNGEERAKGNILERFSAQQFPDLHSELNLSSLELGDSALYFCASSSNRDLASPLHFGNGTRLTVT.

V and J are TRBV5-8 and TRBJ1-4, with a weak D call TRBD1 (5 bases). The CDR3 is made up of 13 amino acids. Between the trimmed V and J ends, which lost 4 bases and 2 bases, there was a span of 6 bases. The germline V gene has CDR1 SGHTS and CDR2 YDEGEE. CDR3 protein: CASSRGTNEKLFF. In DNA, the CDR3 is TGTGCCAGCAGCCGGGGGACTAATGAAAAACTGTTTTTT.

The chain couples TRBV5-6 to TRBJ2-7; 10 bases align to TRBD2. V shed 4 bases, J shed 2 bases, and the junction held 9 bases outside the gene matches. The CDR3 sequence is 16 residues long. The germline gives CDR1 SGHDT, CDR2 YYEEEE. CDR3 sequence reads: CASSGPGLATTYEQYF. In nucleotides, the CDR3 is TGTGCCAGCAGCGGACCGGGACTAGCGACTACCTACGAGCAGTACTTC.

The V gene is TRBV9, the J gene TRBJ2-5; possible D gene TRBD1, 6 bases. This CDR3 contains 14 residues. The germline V and J ends were trimmed by 8 bases and 2 bases, with 16 bases remaining between them. Germline V gene data show CDR1 as SGDLS and CDR2 as YYNGEE. The DNA of the CDR3 is TGTGCCAGATATCGTAGGACAGAGCAAGAGACCCAGTACTTC. It encodes CARYRRTEQETQYF.

V and J are TRBV19 and TRBJ2-7; D might be TRBD1 (6 bases). The length of the CDR3 is 16 residues. V was pared by 5 bases and J by 0 bases, with 17 bases between. Germline lookup yields CDR1 LNHDA and CDR2 SQIVND (reference sequence). This CDR3 is CASSPKPGVYSYEQYF. The CDR3 nucleotides are TGTGCCAGTAGTCCTAAGCCAGGGGTATACTCCTACGAGCAGTACTTC.

About this clone: The conserved final phenylalanine or tryptophan is absent from the CDR3, which likely points to a read error. The DNA is omitted, as the CDR3 cannot be located on it reliably, and the CDR3 follows TCRdb's listing. The CDR3 is CSVVPADCPIL. The chain joins TRBV29-1 to TRBJ1-4. A total of 11 residues make up the CDR3, ends included. Germline V CDR1 and CDR2: SQVTM, ANQGSEA.

The J gene is TRBJ2-5, the V gene TRBV28; possible D gene TRBD2, 6 bases. Trimming left V 4 bases short and J 5 bases short, with 17 bases between. CDR3 length: 15 amino acids. Germline lookup yields CDR1 MDHEN and CDR2 SYDVKM. The CDR3 is CASSYSGGEWETQYF. The CDR3 DNA reads TGTGCCAGCAGTTATAGCGGCGGAGAGTGGGAGACCCAGTACTTC.

This chain links TRBV11-2 with TRBJ1-2; no clear D. The CDR3 spans 13 residues. The V gene lost 1 base and the J gene lost 7 bases, with 10 bases spanning the gap. CDR1 is SGHAT, CDR2 FQNNGV, per germline. The CDR3 spells CASSLAGSSGYTF. For the CDR3, the DNA is TGTGCCAGCAGCTTAGCGGGTAGTTCTGGCTACACCTTC.

This clone appeared once. This chain joins TRBV7-3 and TRBJ2-1; 13 bases align to TRBD2. V lost 6 bases and J lost 7; bases outside the gene matches: 6. CDR3 length equals 15 residues. The germline CDR1 and CDR2 sequences are SGHTA and FQGTGA. CDR3 DNA sequence: TGTGCCAGCAGTTCACTAGCGGGAGGGTCTAATGAGCAGTTCTTC. This sequence encodes CASSSLAGGSNEQFF.